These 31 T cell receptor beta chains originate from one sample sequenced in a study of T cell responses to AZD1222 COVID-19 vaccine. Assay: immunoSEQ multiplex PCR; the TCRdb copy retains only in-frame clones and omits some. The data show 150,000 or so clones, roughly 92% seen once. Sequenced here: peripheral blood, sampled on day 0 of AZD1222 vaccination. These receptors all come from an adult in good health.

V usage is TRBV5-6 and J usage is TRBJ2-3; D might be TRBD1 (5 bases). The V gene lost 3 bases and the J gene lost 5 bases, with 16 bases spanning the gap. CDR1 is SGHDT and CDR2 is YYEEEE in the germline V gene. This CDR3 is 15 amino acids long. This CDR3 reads CASSSWGGLGDTQYF. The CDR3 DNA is TGTGCCAGCAGCTCGTGGGGCGGTTTAGGAGATACGCAGTATTTT. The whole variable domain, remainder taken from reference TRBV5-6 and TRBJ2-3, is DAGVTQSPTHLIKTRGQQVTLRCSPKSGHDTVSWYQQALGQGPQFIFQYYEEEERQRGNFPDRFSGHQFPNYSSELNVNALLLGDSALYLCASSSWGGLGDTQYFGPGTRLTVL.

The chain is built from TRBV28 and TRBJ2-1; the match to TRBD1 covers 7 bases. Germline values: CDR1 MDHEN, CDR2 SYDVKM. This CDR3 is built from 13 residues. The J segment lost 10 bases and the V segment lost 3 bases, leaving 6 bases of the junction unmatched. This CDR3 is CASSLPGTAEQFF. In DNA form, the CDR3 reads TGTGCCAGCAGTTTGCCTGGGACAGCAGAGCAGTTCTTC.

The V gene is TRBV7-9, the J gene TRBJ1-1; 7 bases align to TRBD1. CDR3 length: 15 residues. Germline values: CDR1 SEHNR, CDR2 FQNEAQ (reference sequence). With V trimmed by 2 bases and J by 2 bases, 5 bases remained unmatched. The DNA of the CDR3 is TGTGCCAGCAGCTTATTATGGACAGGAAACACTGAAGCTTTCTTT. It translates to CASSLLWTGNTEAFF.

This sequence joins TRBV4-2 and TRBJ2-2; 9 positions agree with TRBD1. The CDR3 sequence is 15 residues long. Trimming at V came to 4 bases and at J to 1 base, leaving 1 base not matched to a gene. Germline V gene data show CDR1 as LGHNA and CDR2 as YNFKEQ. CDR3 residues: CASSPGQGNTGELFF. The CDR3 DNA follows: TGTGCCAGCAGCCCGGGACAGGGGAACACCGGGGAGCTGTTTTTT.

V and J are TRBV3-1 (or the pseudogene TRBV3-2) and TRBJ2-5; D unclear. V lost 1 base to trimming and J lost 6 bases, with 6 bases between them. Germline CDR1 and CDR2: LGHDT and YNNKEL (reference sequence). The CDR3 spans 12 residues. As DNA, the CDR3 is TGTGCCAGCAGCCAAGGTGGAAAGACCCAGTACTTC. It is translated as CASSQGGKTQYF.

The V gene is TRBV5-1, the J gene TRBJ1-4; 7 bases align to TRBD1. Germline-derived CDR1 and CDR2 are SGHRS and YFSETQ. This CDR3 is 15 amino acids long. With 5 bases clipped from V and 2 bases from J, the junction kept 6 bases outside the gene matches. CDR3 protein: CASRQTGATNEKLFF. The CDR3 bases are TGCGCCAGCAGACAAACAGGGGCCACTAATGAAAAACTGTTTTTT. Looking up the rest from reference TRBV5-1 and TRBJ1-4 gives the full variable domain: KAGVTQTPRYLIKTRGQQVTLSCSPISGHRSVSWYQQTPGQGLQFLFEYFSETQRNKGNFPGRFSGRQFSNSRSEMNVSTLELGDSALYLCASRQTGATNEKLFFGSGTQLSVL.

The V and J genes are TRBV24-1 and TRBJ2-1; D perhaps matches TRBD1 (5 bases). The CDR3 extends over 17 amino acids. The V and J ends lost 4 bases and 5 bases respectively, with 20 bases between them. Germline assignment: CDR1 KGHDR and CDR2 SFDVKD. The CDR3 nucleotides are TGTGCCACCAGTGAACCTGTTGGGGCAGGGTGGGACAATGAGCAGTTCTTC. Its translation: CATSEPVGAGWDNEQFF.

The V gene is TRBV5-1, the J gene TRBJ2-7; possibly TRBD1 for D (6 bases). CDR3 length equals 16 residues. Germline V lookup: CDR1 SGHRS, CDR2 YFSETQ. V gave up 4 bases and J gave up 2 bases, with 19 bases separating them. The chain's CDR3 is CASSKDYRDTTYEQYF. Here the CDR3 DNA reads TGCGCCAGCAGCAAAGACTACAGGGATACGACCTACGAGCAGTACTTC.

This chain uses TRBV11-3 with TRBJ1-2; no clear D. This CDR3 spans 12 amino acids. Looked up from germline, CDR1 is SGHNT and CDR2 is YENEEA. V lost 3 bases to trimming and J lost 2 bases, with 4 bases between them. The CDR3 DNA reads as TGTGCCAGCAGCTTTGGCAACTATGGCTACACCTTC. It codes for CASSFGNYGYTF.

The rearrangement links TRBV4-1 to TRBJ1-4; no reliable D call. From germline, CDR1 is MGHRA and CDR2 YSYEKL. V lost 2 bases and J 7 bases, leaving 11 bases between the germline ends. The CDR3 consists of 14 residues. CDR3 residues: CASSQFGGREKLFF. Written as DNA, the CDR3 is TGCGCCAGCAGCCAATTCGGAGGGCGTGAAAAACTGTTTTTT.

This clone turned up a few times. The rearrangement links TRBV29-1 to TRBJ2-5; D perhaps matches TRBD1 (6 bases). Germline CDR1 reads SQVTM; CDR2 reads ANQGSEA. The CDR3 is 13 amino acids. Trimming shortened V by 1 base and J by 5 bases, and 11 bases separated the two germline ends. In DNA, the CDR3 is TGCAGCGTTGAAGTAACAGGGCCCGAGACCCAGTACTTC. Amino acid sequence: CSVEVTGPETQYF.

This chain's CDR3 is CATALDRGQETQYF. The CDR3, as DNA: TGTGCCACTGCCCTGGACAGGGGCCAAGAGACCCAGTACTTC. J is TRBJ2-5 and V is TRBV2; TRBD1 agrees at 9 bases. The germline V gene encodes CDR1 SNHLY and CDR2 FYNNEI. V lost 10 bases to trimming and J lost 1 base; unmatched junction nucleotides: 7. The CDR3 consists of 14 residues.

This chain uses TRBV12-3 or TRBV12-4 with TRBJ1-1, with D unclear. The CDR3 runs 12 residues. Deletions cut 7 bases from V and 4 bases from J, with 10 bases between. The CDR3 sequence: CASTHLTTEAFF. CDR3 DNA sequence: TGTGCCAGCACCCACCTGACCACTGAAGCTTTCTTT.

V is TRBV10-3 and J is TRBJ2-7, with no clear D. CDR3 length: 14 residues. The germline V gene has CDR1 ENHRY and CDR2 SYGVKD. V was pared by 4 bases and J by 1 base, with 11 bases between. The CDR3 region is CAISGPGQSYEQYF. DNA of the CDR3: TGTGCCATCAGTGGCCCGGGCCAGTCCTACGAGCAGTACTTC.

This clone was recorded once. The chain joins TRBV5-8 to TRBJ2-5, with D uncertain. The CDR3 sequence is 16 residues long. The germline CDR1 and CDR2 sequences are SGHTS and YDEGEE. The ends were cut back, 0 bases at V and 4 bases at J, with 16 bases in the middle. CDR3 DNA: TGTGCCAGCAGCTTGGGCGGCAGGCCCTATAGAGAGACCCAGTACTTC. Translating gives CASSLGGRPYRETQYF.

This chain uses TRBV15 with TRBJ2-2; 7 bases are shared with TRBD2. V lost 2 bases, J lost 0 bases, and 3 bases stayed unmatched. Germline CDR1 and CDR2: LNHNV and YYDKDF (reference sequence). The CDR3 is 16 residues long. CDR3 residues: CATSRSRGANTGELFF. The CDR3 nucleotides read TGTGCCACCAGCAGATCTCGGGGGGCGAACACCGGGGAGCTGTTTTTT. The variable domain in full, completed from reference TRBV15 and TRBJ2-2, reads DAMVIQNPRYQVTQFGKPVTLSCSQTLNHNVMYWYQQKSSQAPKLLFHYYDKDFNNEADTPDNFQSRRPNTSFCFLDIRSPGLGDTAMYLCATSRSRGANTGELFFGEGSRLTVL.

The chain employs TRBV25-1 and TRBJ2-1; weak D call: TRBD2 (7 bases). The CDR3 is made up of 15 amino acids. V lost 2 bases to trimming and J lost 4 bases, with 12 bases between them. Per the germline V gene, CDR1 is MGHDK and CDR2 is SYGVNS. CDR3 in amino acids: CASSEIQGGYNEQFF. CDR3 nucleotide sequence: TGTGCCAGCAGTGAAATACAGGGAGGGTACAATGAGCAGTTCTTC.

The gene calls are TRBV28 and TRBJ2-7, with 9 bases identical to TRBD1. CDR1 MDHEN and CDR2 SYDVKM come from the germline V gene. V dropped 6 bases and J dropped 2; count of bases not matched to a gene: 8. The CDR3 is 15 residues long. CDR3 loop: CASRMGQGVTYEQYF. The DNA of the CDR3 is TGTGCCAGCAGGATGGGACAGGGTGTAACCTACGAGCAGTACTTC.

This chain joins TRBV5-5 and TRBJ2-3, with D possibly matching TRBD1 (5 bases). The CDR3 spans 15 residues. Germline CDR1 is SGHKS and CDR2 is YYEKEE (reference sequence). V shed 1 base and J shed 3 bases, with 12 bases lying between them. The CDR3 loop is CASSLSPGSTDTQYF. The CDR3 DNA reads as TGTGCCAGCAGCTTGTCTCCAGGGTCAACAGATACGCAGTATTTT.

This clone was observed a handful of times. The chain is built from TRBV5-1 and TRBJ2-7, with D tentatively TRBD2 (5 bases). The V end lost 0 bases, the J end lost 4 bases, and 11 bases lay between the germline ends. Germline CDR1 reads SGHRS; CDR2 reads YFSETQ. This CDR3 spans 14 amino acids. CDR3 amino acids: CASSLAPGFYEQYF. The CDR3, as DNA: TGCGCCAGCAGCTTGGCCCCGGGGTTTTACGAGCAGTACTTC.

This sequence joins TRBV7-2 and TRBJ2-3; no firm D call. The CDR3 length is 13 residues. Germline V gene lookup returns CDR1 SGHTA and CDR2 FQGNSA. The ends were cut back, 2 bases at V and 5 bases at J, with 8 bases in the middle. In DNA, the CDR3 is TGTGCCAGCAGCTTATCGTTGCGAGATACGCAGTATTTT. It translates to CASSLSLRDTQYF.

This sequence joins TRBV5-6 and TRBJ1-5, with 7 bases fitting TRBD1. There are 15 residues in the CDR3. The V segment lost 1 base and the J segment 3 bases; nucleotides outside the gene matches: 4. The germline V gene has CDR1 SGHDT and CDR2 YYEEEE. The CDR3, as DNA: TGTGCCAGCAGCTTGAGACAGGGAGACAATCAGCCCCAGCATTTT. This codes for CASSLRQGDNQPQHF.

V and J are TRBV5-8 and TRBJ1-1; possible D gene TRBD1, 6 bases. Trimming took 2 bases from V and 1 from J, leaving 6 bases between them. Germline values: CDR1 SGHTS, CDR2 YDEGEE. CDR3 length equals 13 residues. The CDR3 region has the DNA TGTGCCAGCAGCTTCAGGGGGAACACTGAAGCTTTCTTT. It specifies CASSFRGNTEAFF.

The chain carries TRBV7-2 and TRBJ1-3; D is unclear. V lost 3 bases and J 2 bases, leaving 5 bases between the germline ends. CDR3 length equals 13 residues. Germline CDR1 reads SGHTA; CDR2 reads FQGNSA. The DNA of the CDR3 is TGTGCCAGCAGCTTGAGGGCTGGAAACACCATATATTTT. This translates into CASSLRAGNTIYF. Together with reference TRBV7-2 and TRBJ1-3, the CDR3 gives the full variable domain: GAGVSQSPSNKVTEKGKDVELRCDPISGHTALYWYRQSLGQGLEFLIYFQGNSAPDKSGLPSDRFSAERTGGSVSTLTIQRTQQEDSAVYLCASSLRAGNTIYFGEGSWLTVV.

The CDR3 region is CASSSNRQGYGYTF. The CDR3 DNA sequence: TGTGCCAGCAGTTCAAACAGACAGGGCTATGGCTACACCTTC. This chain connects TRBV27 to TRBJ1-2; TRBD1 aligns across 7 bases. The J segment lost 4 bases and the V segment lost 4 bases, leaving 6 bases of the junction unmatched. Germline CDR1 and CDR2: MNHEY and SMNVEV (reference sequence). This CDR3 has 14 residues.

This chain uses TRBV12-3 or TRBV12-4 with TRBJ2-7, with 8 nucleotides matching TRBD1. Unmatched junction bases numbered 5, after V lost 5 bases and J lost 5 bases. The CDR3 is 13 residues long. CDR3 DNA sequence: TGTGCCAGCAGTCCGGGACAGGCCCACGAGCAGTACTTC. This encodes CASSPGQAHEQYF.

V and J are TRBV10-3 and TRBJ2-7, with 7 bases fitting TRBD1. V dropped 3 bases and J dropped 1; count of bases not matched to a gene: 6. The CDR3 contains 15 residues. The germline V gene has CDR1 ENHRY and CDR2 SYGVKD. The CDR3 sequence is CAISDSGTVSYEQYF. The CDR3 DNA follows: TGTGCCATCAGTGATTCCGGGACAGTATCCTACGAGCAGTACTTC.

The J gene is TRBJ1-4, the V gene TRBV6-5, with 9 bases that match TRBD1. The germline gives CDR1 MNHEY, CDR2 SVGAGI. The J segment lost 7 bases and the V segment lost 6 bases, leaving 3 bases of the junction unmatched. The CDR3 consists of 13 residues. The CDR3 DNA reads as TGTGCCAGCAGGGACAGGGGAGGTGAAAAACTGTTTTTT. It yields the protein CASRDRGGEKLFF.

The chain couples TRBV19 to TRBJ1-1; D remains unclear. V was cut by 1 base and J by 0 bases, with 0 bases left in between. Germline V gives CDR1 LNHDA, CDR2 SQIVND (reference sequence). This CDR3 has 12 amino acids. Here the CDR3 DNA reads TGTGCCAGTAGTATAGTGAACACTGAAGCTTTCTTT. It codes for CASSIVNTEAFF.

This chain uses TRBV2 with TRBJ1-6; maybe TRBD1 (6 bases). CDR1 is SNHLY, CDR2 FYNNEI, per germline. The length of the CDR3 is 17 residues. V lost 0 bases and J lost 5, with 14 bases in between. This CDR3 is CASSEALSGANNSPLHF. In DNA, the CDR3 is TGTGCCAGCAGTGAAGCGCTTTCAGGGGCAAATAATTCACCCCTCCACTTT.

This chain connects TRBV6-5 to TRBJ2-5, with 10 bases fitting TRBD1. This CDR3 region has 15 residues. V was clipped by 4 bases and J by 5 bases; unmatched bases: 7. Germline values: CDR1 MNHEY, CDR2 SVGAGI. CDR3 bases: TGTGCCAGCAGTTTTGCGGGACAGGGGATCGAGACCCAGTACTTC. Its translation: CASSFAGQGIETQYF.